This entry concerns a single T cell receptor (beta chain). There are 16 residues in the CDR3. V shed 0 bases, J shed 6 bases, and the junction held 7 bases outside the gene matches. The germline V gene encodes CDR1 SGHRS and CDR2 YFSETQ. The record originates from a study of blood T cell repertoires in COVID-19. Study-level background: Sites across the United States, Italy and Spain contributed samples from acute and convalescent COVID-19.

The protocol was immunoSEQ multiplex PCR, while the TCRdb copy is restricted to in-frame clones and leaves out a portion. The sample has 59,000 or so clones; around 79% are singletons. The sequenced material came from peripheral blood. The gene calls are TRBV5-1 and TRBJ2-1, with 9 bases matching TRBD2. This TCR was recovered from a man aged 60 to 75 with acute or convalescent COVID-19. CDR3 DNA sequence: TGCGCCAGCAGCTTGGTAGCTAGCGGGATAAGCAATGAGCAGTTCTTC. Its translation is CASSLVASGISNEQFF.